The entry below gives a single T cell receptor (beta chain) sequence along with its context. Clones were read by immunoSEQ multiplex PCR, and TCRdb kept only the in-frame ones, dropping some. The repertoire has 240,000 or so clones, around 90% of them found once; the top ten carry roughly 0.95%. The data were taken from a study of blood T cell repertoires in COVID-19. The germline gives CDR1 SGDLS, CDR2 YYNGEE. Trimming took off 7 bases at V and 3 bases at J, with 16 bases between the two ends. The CDR3 length is 15 residues. The participants were between about 18 and 90 years old and came from some 23 US areas.

The chain is built from TRBV9 and TRBJ2-2; tentatively, D is TRBD2 (6 bases). Sequenced input: PBMCs or T cells enriched from blood (not recorded which). The clonotype was recovered from a man aged 45-65 years who had been exposed to COVID-19. CDR3 bases: TGTGCCAGCTCCGCGGATCCGGGAGACACCGGGGAGCTGTTTTTT. Amino acid sequence: CASSADPGDTGELFF.